The sequence of this TCR beta chain was determined in a study of cytomegalovirus exposure and HLA in healthy donors. There are a few counts of this clone. Its target is unknown. General study findings and limits: When analyzed later, the rates of TCR association showed variation by HLA locus, with DRB1 the most and HLA-C the fewest. A few chains linked to CMV were shown in vitro to be specific for CMV antigens.

Trimming removed 3 bases from V and 5 bases from J; junction bases left unmatched: 2. Germline values: CDR1 SGHRS, CDR2 YFSETQ. CDR3 length: 13 amino acids. PCR was performed using 60 Vbeta and 13 Jbeta primers. Assay used: immunoSEQ multiplex PCR; TCRdb lists only in-frame clones, some missing. The sample yields 130,000 to 150,000 clones, roughly 80% seen once. While unrecorded immune exposures were likely, the donors were nominally healthy when sampled. The rearrangement joins TRBV5-1 to TRBJ1-1; the match to TRBD1 covers 9 bases. This clonotype was obtained from a woman in her 30s in good health and CMV-seronegative. The material sequenced was PBMCs. The CDR3 sequence: CASSYDRGTEAFF. CDR3 bases: TGCGCCAGCAGCTATGACAGGGGGACTGAAGCTTTCTTT.